Listed below are T cell receptor beta chains from one sample, sequenced in a study of beta chain features in type 1 diabetes. Using immunoSEQ multiplex PCR, the repertoire was profiled, and TCRdb retains in-frame clones only, with some absent. The table lists hundreds of thousands of clones, roughly 14% of them singletons. The sequenced sample consisted of naive CD4+ T cells from blood. These receptors were taken from a woman in her thirties or forties in good health. Both conserved end residues are part of each CDR3. A D gene is named only where the DNA matches it firmly. For some rows the clone size is stated as once, few or many, or as a class when expanded; others skip it.

v_call	clone_size	d_call	j_call	cdr3_length	cdr3_nt	cdr3_aa
TRBV29-1	-	TRBD2	TRBJ2-5	12	TGCAGCGTTGAGCCTGCGGGGGGGGCCCAGTACTTC	CSVEPAGGAQYF
TRBV29-1	few	-	TRBJ1-6	13	TGCAGCGCCCAGCGAGGGTCCGATTCACCCCTCCACTTT	CSAQRGSDSPLHF
TRBV20-1	few	-	TRBJ2-7	11	TGCAGTGCTAGGCTCACATACGAGCAGTACTTC	CSARLTYEQYF
TRBV5-4	-	-	TRBJ1-1	15	TGTGCCAGCAGCTTGGAACAGCAGAGGAACACTGAAGCTTTCTTT	CASSLEQQRNTEAFF
TRBV7-2	few	TRBD2	TRBJ2-1	16	TGTGCCAGCAGCTTGGTTGGCGGGGGGGCCGTATATGAGCAGTTCTTC	CASSLVGGGAVYEQFF
TRBV4-1	-	TRBD1	TRBJ1-6	15	TGCGCCAGCAGCCAACCTCGGGACAGGGGGTCACCCCTCCACTTT	CASSQPRDRGSPLHF
TRBV7-9	few	-	TRBJ2-7	14	TGTGCCAGCAGCTTAGGGCCAGTACACTACGAGCAGTACTTC	CASSLGPVHYEQYF
TRBV5-1	few	-	TRBJ1-5	13	TGCGCCAGCAGCTTGGCAGGCAATCAGCCCCAGCATTTT	CASSLAGNQPQHF
TRBV4-3	few	TRBD2	TRBJ2-1	15	TGCGCCAGCAGCCAAGAGGGGCGGGGGGGGTATGAGCAGTTCTTC	CASSQEGRGGYEQFF
TRBV9	-	TRBD2	TRBJ2-1	17	TGTGCCAGCAGCGTAGATTTTCGAGCGGGGGGGATCAATGAGCAGTTCTTC	CASSVDFRAGGINEQFF
TRBV29-1	-	-	TRBJ1-1	14	TGCAGCGTTGAAGGGCAGGGGCAGAACACTGAAGCTTTCTTT	CSVEGQGQNTEAFF
TRBV19	few	TRBD2	TRBJ2-5	16	TGTGCCAGTAGTAAGCCGGGACTACCTAACCAAGAGACCCAGTACTTC	CASSKPGLPNQETQYF
TRBV18	-	-	TRBJ2-1	15	TGTGCCAGCTCACCACGCGCCTCCGGGTGGGATGAGCAGTTCTTC	CASSPRASGWDEQFF
TRBV4-2	few	-	TRBJ2-7	13	TGTGCCAGCAGCCAAGATCTCCTCTACGAGCAGTACTTC	CASSQDLLYEQYF
TRBV6-6	few	-	TRBJ1-2	12	TGTGCCAGCAGTTACTCCAGGGATGGCTACACCTTC	CASSYSRDGYTF
TRBV29-1	-	-	TRBJ1-5	14	TGCAGCGTTCGGAACGGGGGAAGCAATCAGCCCCAGCATTTT	CSVRNGGSNQPQHF
TRBV2	-	-	TRBJ1-4	13	TGTGCCAGCAGTGAATCAGGGAATGAAAAACTGTTTTTT	CASSESGNEKLFF
TRBV9	-	-	TRBJ2-7	13	TGTGCCAGCTCGGCGGGGCACTCCTACGAGCAGTACTTC	CASSAGHSYEQYF
TRBV7-2	many	TRBD1	TRBJ2-7	14	TGTGCCAGCAGAGGACAGGTCCTCTCCTACGAGCAGTACTTC	CASRGQVLSYEQYF
TRBV5-1	-	TRBD1	TRBJ2-5	15	TGCGCCAGCAGCTTGCTCCAGGGGGAGCAAGAGACCCAGTACTTC	CASSLLQGEQETQYF
TRBV5-1	few	TRBD2	TRBJ2-1	14	TGCGCCAGCAGCGCGGGGGGACTTCACAATGAGCAGTTCTTC	CASSAGGLHNEQFF
TRBV18	-	TRBD2	TRBJ2-7	14	TGTGCCAGCTCACTCGCTAGCGGGGGGTACGAACAGTACTTC	CASSLASGGYEQYF
TRBV7-2	-	-	TRBJ1-4	14	TGTGCCAGCAGCCCCGGCAGACTTAATGAAAAACTGTTTTTT	CASSPGRLNEKLFF
TRBV18	-	-	TRBJ2-1	15	TGTGCCAGCTCACCACCGGAAGGGGAATACAATGAGCAGTTCTTC	CASSPPEGEYNEQFF
TRBV18	-	-	TRBJ2-7	17	TGTGCCAGCTCACTACTTCCCGGGTCAAAAAACTCCTACGAGCAGTACTTC	CASSLLPGSKNSYEQYF
TRBV11-3	-	TRBD2	TRBJ2-5	16	TGTGCCAGCAGCCGAGGTGTCGGACTAGGCTCCGAGACCCAGTACTTC	CASSRGVGLGSETQYF
TRBV5-4	-	TRBD1	TRBJ1-2	13	TGTGCCAGCAGCTCGGACAGGGACTATGGCTACACCTTC	CASSSDRDYGYTF
TRBV18	-	TRBD1	TRBJ2-1	16	TGTGCCAGCTCACCAGGGGGACAGCCGGGGTTCAATGAGCAGTTCTTC	CASSPGGQPGFNEQFF
TRBV6-4	-	-	TRBJ1-1	12	TGTGCCAGCAGTAGAACCGGGGTGACAGCTTTCTTT	CASSRTGVTAFF
TRBV9	-	TRBD1	TRBJ1-6	15	TGTGCCAGCAGCGCCGCACAGGGGGCAGGGTCACCCCTCCACTTT	CASSAAQGAGSPLHF
TRBV5-1	few	TRBD1	TRBJ2-5	14	TGCGCCAGCAGCTTAGGACAGGGTCAAGAGACCCAGTACTTC	CASSLGQGQETQYF
TRBV2	few	-	TRBJ1-2	14	TGTGCCAGCAGTGAAAGCTGGGCAGGGGATGGCTACACCTTC	CASSESWAGDGYTF
TRBV6-5	-	TRBD1	TRBJ2-7	14	TGTGCCAGCAGTTATCTCGGGACAGGCAACGAGCAGTACTTC	CASSYLGTGNEQYF
TRBV2	-	-	TRBJ2-2	12	TGTGCCAGCAGCTTGAACACCGGGGAGCTGTTTTTT	CASSLNTGELFF
TRBV20-1	-	-	TRBJ2-3	11	TGCTCCCCCGGGTCCACAGATACGCAGTATTTT	CSPGSTDTQYF
TRBV6-6	-	-	TRBJ2-7	13	TGTGCCAGCAATCCTGGGGGGAGCTACGAGCAGTACTTC	CASNPGGSYEQYF
TRBV5-1	-	-	TRBJ1-4	15	TGCGCCAGCAGCCATGGGGCCCTCCGGGATGAAAAACTGTTTTTT	CASSHGALRDEKLFF
TRBV6-5	-	TRBD1	TRBJ2-2	15	TGTGCCAGCAGTAGACCCGGGACAGCCACCGGGGAGCTGTTTTTT	CASSRPGTATGELFF
TRBV7-2	-	-	TRBJ2-5	13	TGTGCCAGCACCGGGGTGGGCCAAGAGACCCAGTACTTC	CASTGVGQETQYF
TRBV13	many	-	TRBJ2-1	16	TGTGCCAGCAGCTCACAGGGTGTGGTGGCCTCGATGGTGCAGTTCTTC	CASSSQGVVASMVQFF
TRBV5-1	few	-	TRBJ2-3	15	TGCGCCAGCAGCTTGGAGCCTAAAATCCCCAATACGCAGTATTTT	CASSLEPKIPNTQYF
TRBV14	few	-	TRBJ1-2	16	TGTGCCAGCAGCCGAATGGGCAGGGAAGGCCACTATGGCTACACCTTC	CASSRMGREGHYGYTF
TRBV5-4	few	TRBD2	TRBJ2-1	16	TGTGCCAGCAGCTTCCGACTAGCGGGGGTTTTCGATGAGCAGTTCTTC	CASSFRLAGVFDEQFF
TRBV5-1	few	TRBD1	TRBJ1-1	17	TGCGCCAGCAGCTTGGGGTCCGGGACAGGGATGGACACTGAAGCTTTCTTT	CASSLGSGTGMDTEAFF
TRBV6-5	few	-	TRBJ1-2	14	TGTGCCAGCAGTTACTCTCGGGGAAACTATGGCTACACCTTC	CASSYSRGNYGYTF
TRBV29-1	few	-	TRBJ1-1	13	TGCAGCGTTTCACAGACCCGATCAGGGGAAGCTTTCTTT	CSVSQTRSGEAFF
TRBV9	few	-	TRBJ2-3	13	TGTGCCAGCAGCCCCGCCCCGGCAGATACGCAGTATTTT	CASSPAPADTQYF
TRBV7-2	many	-	TRBJ2-1	17	TGTGCCAGCAGCTTAGGTACTGCTGACATATCCTACAATGAGCAGTTCTTC	CASSLGTADISYNEQFF
TRBV6-1	-	TRBD1	TRBJ2-6	16	TGTGCCAGCAGTGAAGGACAGGGAACTGGGGCCAACGTCCTGACTTTC	CASSEGQGTGANVLTF
TRBV7-2	-	-	TRBJ1-2	14	TGTGCCAGCAGCTCCAGAGACAGACACTATGGCTACACCTTC	CASSSRDRHYGYTF
TRBV11-2	few	-	TRBJ2-2	13	TGTGCCAGCAGCAAAAGCGGCACCGGGGAGCTGTTTTTT	CASSKSGTGELFF
TRBV5-1	few	-	TRBJ2-5	14	TGCGCCAGCAGCCCGGAGGGTGAGCAAGAGACCCAGTACTTC	CASSPEGEQETQYF
TRBV6-5	-	-	TRBJ1-6	15	TGTGCCAGCAGGGGCGACAACTCCTATAATTCACCCCTCCACTTT	CASRGDNSYNSPLHF
TRBV7-2	-	TRBD2	TRBJ2-2	15	TGTGCCAGCAGCGGACTAGCGGTGAACACCGGGGAGCTGTTTTTT	CASSGLAVNTGELFF
TRBV6-5	-	TRBD1	TRBJ1-2	14	TGTGCCAGCAGTCGGACAGGGGGCAGCTATGGCTACACCTTC	CASSRTGGSYGYTF
TRBV18	-	TRBD1	TRBJ2-4	18	TGTGCCAGCTCACCACCCGATTGGACAGGGACGGACGTAAACATTCAGTACTTC	CASSPPDWTGTDVNIQYF
TRBV5-1	few	TRBD2	TRBJ2-2	16	TGCGCCAGCGGGCTGCCCGCGGGGGTAAACACCGGGGAGCTGTTTTTT	CASGLPAGVNTGELFF